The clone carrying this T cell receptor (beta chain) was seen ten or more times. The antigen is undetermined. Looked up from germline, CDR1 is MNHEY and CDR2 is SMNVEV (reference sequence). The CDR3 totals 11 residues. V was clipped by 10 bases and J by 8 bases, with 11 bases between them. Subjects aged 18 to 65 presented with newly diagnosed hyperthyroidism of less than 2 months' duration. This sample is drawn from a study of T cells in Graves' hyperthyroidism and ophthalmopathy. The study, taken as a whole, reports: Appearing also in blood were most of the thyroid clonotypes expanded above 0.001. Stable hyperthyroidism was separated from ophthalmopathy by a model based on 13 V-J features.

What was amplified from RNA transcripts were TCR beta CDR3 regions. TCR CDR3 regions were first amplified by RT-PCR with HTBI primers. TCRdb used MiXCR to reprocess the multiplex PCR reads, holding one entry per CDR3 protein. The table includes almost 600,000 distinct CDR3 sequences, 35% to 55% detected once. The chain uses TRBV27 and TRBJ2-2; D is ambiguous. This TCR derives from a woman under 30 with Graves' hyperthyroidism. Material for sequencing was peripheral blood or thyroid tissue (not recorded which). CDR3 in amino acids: CATLNGGELFF. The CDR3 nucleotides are TGTGCCACCTTGAATGGTGGGGAGCTGTTTTTT.